This T cell receptor (beta chain) was recovered during a study of blood T cell repertoires in COVID-19. Study context: Samples representing acute and convalescent COVID-19 were sourced from the United States, Italy and Spain.

Residents of about two dozen US areas, aged roughly 18 to 90 years, made up the participants. Cohorts were assigned according to the clinical history that participants reported. What the recovered Cohort 3 donors had was two negative PCRs, clearance, or symptom resolution. The length of the CDR3 is 15 residues. CDR1 and CDR2 (germline): LNHDA, SQIVND (reference sequence). Trimming cost V 5 bases and J 1 base; bases outside gene matches: 3. Clones were read by immunoSEQ multiplex PCR, and TCRdb kept only the in-frame ones, dropping some. The sample comprises fewer than 250,000 clones, around nine tenths of which are singletons, and 10% to 14% rests with the top ten.

The TCR originated in a young man who had recovered from COVID-19. The V call is TRBV19, the J call TRBJ2-2, with 8 bases identical to TRBD1. Source material: PBMCs or T cells enriched from blood (not recorded which). The CDR3, as DNA: TGTGCCAGTAGTGTTACAGGGGGGAACACCGGGGAGCTGTTTTTT. Residues: CASSVTGGNTGELFF. The whole variable domain, remainder taken from reference TRBV19 and TRBJ2-2, is DGGITQSPKYLFRKEGQNVTLSCEQNLNHDAMYWYRQDPGQGLRLIYYSQIVNDFQKGDIAEGYSVSREKKESFPLTVTSAQKNPTAFYLCASSVTGGNTGELFFGEGSRLTVL.